This is a list of T cell receptor beta chains from one sample in a study of patients and donors after allogeneic stem cell transplantation. TCRdb re-derived calls from the RT-PCR reads in MiXCR, one entry per CDR3 protein. The sample yields some 960,000 distinct CDR3 sequences, about 20% seen once. Sequencing was performed on blood, either unsorted or a sorted T cell fraction (not recorded which). These receptors were collected from a human donor who was either an allogeneic HSCT recipient or a stem cell or donor lymphocyte infusion donor (not recorded which). It is not recorded whose cells these are; they may come from a transplant donor. The CDR3 runs from the conserved cysteine through the conserved F or W. Fields, in order: V gene, J gene, D gene, clone size, CDR3 DNA, CDR3 protein. The D gene is left open where the match is weak. Some rows mark clone size as missing; the rest say once, few, many or name a class of expanded clone.

>TRBV7-8|TRBJ1-6|NA|NA
TGTGCCAGCAGCACTCAGAGTAACAATTCACCCCTCCACTTT
CASSTQSNNSPLHF
>TRBV11-2|TRBJ2-7|NA|NA
TGTGCCAGCAGCTTAGGGCGGGAAAACTACGAGCAGTACTTC
CASSLGRENYEQYF
>TRBV27|TRBJ1-1|NA|NA
TGTGCCAGCAGTCGACTGTCGAACACTGAAGCTTTCTTT
CASSRLSNTEAFF
>TRBV29-1|TRBJ1-5|TRBD1|many
TGCAGCGTATCTAACTCACAGGGGATTATTCAGCCCCAGCATTTT
CSVSNSQGIIQPQHF
>TRBV12-3/TRBV12-4|TRBJ2-7|TRBD1|few
TGTGCCAGCAGTTCCCCAGGCGGGACAGGGGAATACGAGCAGTACTTC
CASSSPGGTGEYEQYF
>TRBV20-1|TRBJ1-2|NA|once
TGCACCGACGGAGCTAACTATGGCTACACCTTC
CTDGANYGYTF
>TRBV5-6|TRBJ1-2|NA|few
TGTGCCAGTCTTGCAGGGTTAGGCGGCTACACCTTC
CASLAGLGGYTF
>TRBV4-2|TRBJ2-5|NA|few
TGTGCCAGCAGCCAACCGTTGGGCAGCCTCGGTAGGACCCAGTACTTC
CASSQPLGSLGRTQYF
>TRBV6-1|TRBJ1-2|TRBD1|NA
TGTGCCAGCGAGTGGACAGGGTCTACCTATGGCTACACCTTC
CASEWTGSTYGYTF
>TRBV7-8|TRBJ2-3|NA|NA
TGTGCCAGCAGCTTAGCGGTCGTAGTGACAGATACGCAGTATTTT
CASSLAVVVTDTQYF
>TRBV13|TRBJ2-3|NA|few
TGTGCCAGCAGCTTAGTTAGCTACACAGATACGCAGTATTTT
CASSLVSYTDTQYF
>TRBV4-1|TRBJ2-5|NA|NA
TGCGCCAGCAGTGGGGGTTTTGGGGCGGGGTTACAAGAGACCCAGTACTTC
CASSGGFGAGLQETQYF
>TRBV5-1|TRBJ1-1|TRBD1|few
TGCGCCAGCAGCTTGGAGGGACAGGGAAAGCGTGCTTTCTTT
CASSLEGQGKRAFF
>TRBV25-1|TRBJ1-1|TRBD1|NA
TGTGCCAGCAGTGATTTGGACAGGGGAGGGACTGAAGCTTTCTTT
CASSDLDRGGTEAFF
>TRBV12-3/TRBV12-4|TRBJ2-3|TRBD1|NA
TGTGCCAGCAGTCGGCCGACAGGGGCTGTAGATACGCAGTATTTT
CASSRPTGAVDTQYF
>TRBV12-3/TRBV12-4|TRBJ1-3|NA|many
TGTGCCAGCACCCTGTTGGGCGCGTCTGGAAACACCATATATTTT
CASTLLGASGNTIYF
>TRBV4-3|TRBJ1-1|TRBD1|NA
TGCGCCAGCAGCCAAAAGGGACAGGGGAACACTGAAGCTTTCTTT
CASSQKGQGNTEAFF
>TRBV29-1|TRBJ2-4|TRBD1|few
TGCAGCGTTGAAGCACAGGGGAAAAACATTCAGTACTTC
CSVEAQGKNIQYF
>TRBV6-1|TRBJ2-1|NA|NA
TGTGCCAGCAGTGCCCATGTAGGGCGCAATGAGCAGTTCTTC
CASSAHVGRNEQFF
>TRBV24-1|TRBJ2-5|NA|NA
TGTGCCACCAGTGATTGGCAGGAAGGGGCTAAAGAGACCCAGTACTTC
CATSDWQEGAKETQYF
>TRBV30|TRBJ2-4|NA|few
TGTGCCTGGAGTGAGGGAGACAAAAACATTCAGTACTTC
CAWSEGDKNIQYF
>TRBV7-2|TRBJ1-1|NA|NA
TGTGCCAGCAGCTTAGCACCGACAGGCGGTGAAGCTTTCTTT
CASSLAPTGGEAFF
>TRBV30|TRBJ2-7|TRBD1|NA
TGTGCCTGGAGTGTACCGGGACAGGCCTCCTACGAGCAGTACTTC
CAWSVPGQASYEQYF
>TRBV6-2/TRBV6-3|TRBJ2-7|TRBD2|once
TGTGCCAGCAGGAATATGTCCCGGTGGACTAGCGGGGAGTACTTC
CASRNMSRWTSGEYF
>TRBV6-1|TRBJ2-7|TRBD2|few
TGTGCCAGCAGTATTCTTAGCGGGAGCTACGAGCAGTACTTC
CASSILSGSYEQYF
>TRBV5-1|TRBJ2-1|TRBD1|few
TGCGCCAGCAGCGAGGGACAGTTCAATGAGCAGTTCTTC
CASSEGQFNEQFF
>TRBV29-1|TRBJ2-7|NA|few
TGCAGCGTTACTTCGGCGGACTACGAGCAGTACTTC
CSVTSADYEQYF
>TRBV7-2|TRBJ2-3|TRBD2|NA
TGTGCCAGCAGCCCCGGCGACCTAGCGGGGGGTTTAGATACGCAGTATTTT
CASSPGDLAGGLDTQYF
>TRBV7-9|TRBJ2-7|NA|NA
TGTGCCAGCAGTGACGGGACGGCCGCCTACGAGCAGTACTTC
CASSDGTAAYEQYF
>TRBV7-9|TRBJ2-1|NA|few
TGTGCCAGCAGCTTAGACTGGGAGCAGTTCTTC
CASSLDWEQFF
>TRBV9|TRBJ2-5|NA|NA
TGTGCCAGCAGCGTAGTTGGAGGTAGCGGACAGACCCAGTACTTC
CASSVVGGSGQTQYF
>TRBV20-1|TRBJ2-7|TRBD2|NA
TGCAGTGCTAGAGATACTAGCGGGGGGTACTACGAGCAGTACTTC
CSARDTSGGYYEQYF
>TRBV12-3/TRBV12-4|TRBJ1-5|NA|many
TGTGCCAGCAGCCCCGATGTTCTCAATCAGCCCCAGCATTTT
CASSPDVLNQPQHF
>TRBV12-3/TRBV12-4|TRBJ1-1|NA|NA
TGTGCCAGCAGACTCACGGGGAGGTTTTGGGACACTGAAGCTTTCTTT
CASRLTGRFWDTEAFF
>TRBV6-5|TRBJ1-4|NA|NA
TGTGCCAGCAGTTACTCGGACGGTAATGAAAAACTGTTTTTT
CASSYSDGNEKLFF
>TRBV4-1|TRBJ2-4|TRBD1|few
TGCGCCAGCAGACAAACAGGGGTTGCCAAAAACATTCAGTACTTC
CASRQTGVAKNIQYF
>TRBV25-1|TRBJ1-1|NA|NA
TGTGCCAGCAGTCGAGAGCCTACGGACACTGAAGCTTTCTTT
CASSREPTDTEAFF
>TRBV6-1|TRBJ1-5|TRBD1|NA
TGTGCCAGCAATAACCCGACCGGGACAGATAATCAGCCCCAGCATTTT
CASNNPTGTDNQPQHF
>TRBV20-1|TRBJ1-5|NA|NA
TGCAGTGCTGGACGTTACTCCAATCAGCCCCAGCATTTT
CSAGRYSNQPQHF
>TRBV7-2|TRBJ2-5|NA|NA
TGTGCCAGCAGCTTAGTAAAGGTGACTACGGGGGAGACCCAGTACTTC
CASSLVKVTTGETQYF
>TRBV12-3/TRBV12-4|TRBJ2-1|NA|many
TGTGCCAGCACAAATGGGGGCCCCACCTACAATGAGCAGTTCTTC
CASTNGGPTYNEQFF
>TRBV20-1|TRBJ2-7|NA|few
TGCAGTGCTAGAGATGTTCCGAGAGGGGAGCAGTACTTC
CSARDVPRGEQYF
>TRBV24-1|TRBJ2-1|TRBD2|few
TGTGCCACCAGTGGTCCAGCCGGGACTAGCGGGAGCGATGAGCAGTTCTTC
CATSGPAGTSGSDEQFF
>TRBV20-1|TRBJ2-5|NA|few
TGCAGTGCTAGTCCGGGACTCTCGGCGGGAGAGACCCAGTACTTC
CSASPGLSAGETQYF